This T cell receptor beta chain was sequenced for a study of cytomegalovirus exposure and HLA in healthy donors. The study's findings and limits: In vitro checks showed that a few CMV-associated chains really do target CMV antigens. Per a later analysis, HLA-associated TCR beta chains showed more clonal expansion than other, equally common TCR beta chains. In a later analysis, specific HLA alleles were associated with 15,000 to 20,000 TCR beta sequences at a 0.05 false discovery rate.

A few counts support this clone. The antigen remains undetermined. PCR primers comprised 60 Vbeta and 13 Jbeta primers. The assay was immunoSEQ multiplex PCR, and TCRdb's table has in-frame clones only and misses some. The sample records about 88,000 clones, roughly 71% being singletons. The CDR3 has 16 amino acids. Germline V gene lookup returns CDR1 LGHNA and CDR2 YSLEER. V shed 0 bases, J shed 12 bases, and the junction held 7 bases outside the gene matches. This clonotype was obtained from a man aged 50-60 years in good health and CMV-seronegative. The chain employs TRBV4-3 and TRBJ1-6; TRBD1 agrees at 11 bases. The sample was PBMCs. Written as DNA, the CDR3 is TGCGCCAGCAGCCAAGATATCTCGGGACAGGGGGTACCCCTCCACTTT. Protein: CASSQDISGQGVPLHF.